This TCR beta chain was captured by sequencing in a study of OX40 agonist ivuxolimab in advanced cancers. Overall study: Ivuxolimab is an agonistic anti-OX40 (CD134) antibody, and patients were treated with it. Recorded diagnoses for dose-escalation patients were hepatocellular carcinoma, melanoma, renal cell or head and neck cancer.

Drawing of blood for sampling happened at baseline, at cycle 4 day 1, and at cycle 7 day 1. Measured with immunoSEQ multiplex PCR; TCRdb has only the in-frame clones, and not every one. The top ten clones hold around 0.52% of a sample with about 98,000 clones, roughly 85% of them seen once. Sequences were derived from CD4+ or CD8+ T cells sorted from blood, sampled in a trial of the OX40 agonist ivuxolimab. The receptor was derived from an adult with an advanced solid tumor such as melanoma, head and neck, liver or kidney cancer.

The CDR3 loop reads CASRRQAWGEQYF. In nucleotides, the CDR3 is TGTGCCAGCAGACGACAGGCCTGGGGGGAGCAGTACTTC. The rearrangement joins TRBV5-6 to TRBJ2-7, with D possibly matching TRBD1 (6 bases). This CDR3 spans 13 amino acids. Germline V lookup: CDR1 SGHDT, CDR2 YYEEEE. The V end lost 5 bases, the J end lost 7 bases, and 16 bases lay between the germline ends.